A selection of T cell receptor beta chains follows, all from one sample in a study of OX40 agonist ivuxolimab in advanced cancers. The repertoire was sequenced with immunoSEQ multiplex PCR; TCRdb's copy has only in-frame clones and lacks some. Here the sample spans some 54,000 clones, 77% being singletons. Sequenced here: CD4+ or CD8+ T cells sorted from blood, sampled in a trial of the OX40 agonist ivuxolimab. Source of these receptors: an adult with an advanced solid tumor such as melanoma, head and neck, liver or kidney cancer. Each CDR3 is given with its conserved first and last residue. D genes are given only for firm matches. Not all rows give a size; the values are once, few, many and, for expanded clones, a class.

cdr3_nt,cdr3_aa,d_call,j_call,v_call,cdr3_length,clone_size
TGCGCCAGCAGGAGAATAGCGGGAGGGGGCACAGATACGCAGTATTTT,CASRRIAGGGTDTQYF,TRBD2,TRBJ2-3,TRBV10-2,16,NA
TGTGCCAGCTCACCACCTCTGGGAGGGAACACTGAAGCTTTCTTT,CASSPPLGGNTEAFF,NA,TRBJ1-1,TRBV18,15,NA
TGTGCCAGCAGTTTCCGGACATATGGCTACACCTTC,CASSFRTYGYTF,NA,TRBJ1-2,TRBV28,12,NA
TGTGCCAGCACCTCGACCGGGACAGTTTATGGCTACACCTTC,CASTSTGTVYGYTF,TRBD1,TRBJ1-2,TRBV28,14,NA
TGTGCCAGCAGCGCAGGACAGACTAACTATGGCTACACCTTC,CASSAGQTNYGYTF,NA,TRBJ1-2,TRBV7-2,14,NA
TGCGCCAGCAGCCCTGACGTGGGCACCGGGGAGCTGTTTTTT,CASSPDVGTGELFF,NA,TRBJ2-2,TRBV5-1,14,NA
TGTGCCAGCCATCTCCTTTCCGCTCAGGGCGGTGGCTACACCTTC,CASHLLSAQGGGYTF,NA,TRBJ1-2,TRBV5-6,15,NA
TGTGCCAGCAGTTTATGGGCTAGCGGACAAGAGACCCAGTACTTC,CASSLWASGQETQYF,TRBD2,TRBJ2-5,TRBV28,15,NA
TGCGCCAGCAGCTTGAGCCAGCGGACCTACGAGCAGTACTTC,CASSLSQRTYEQYF,NA,TRBJ2-7,TRBV5-1,14,medium-sized
TGTGCTAGTGGTTCGGGGGGCCGAGGGACAGGGTCCACTGAGCAGTTCTTC,CASGSGGRGTGSTEQFF,TRBD1,TRBJ2-1,TRBV12-5,17,NA
TGTGCCAGCAGACCGGGACCTGGGGCGGGAGAGAAGGCCGGGGAGCTGTTTTTT,CASRPGPGAGEKAGELFF,TRBD2,TRBJ2-2,TRBV27,18,NA
TGTGCCAGCAGCTCTGGACTAGCGGGAATCACAGATACGCAGTATTTT,CASSSGLAGITDTQYF,TRBD2,TRBJ2-3,TRBV9,16,NA
TGTGCCAGCAGCTTACTGGGGACTAGCCGGGCAGATACGCAGTATTTT,CASSLLGTSRADTQYF,TRBD2,TRBJ2-3,TRBV7-8,16,NA
TGTGCCAGCAATACGGGGGGGCCCCCTACCTACGAGCAGTACTTC,CASNTGGPPTYEQYF,TRBD2,TRBJ2-7,TRBV6-5,15,once
TGTGCCAGTAGGAAGAGAGGTTACTCTGGAAACACCATATATTTT,CASRKRGYSGNTIYF,NA,TRBJ1-3,TRBV27,15,NA
TGTGCCAGTAGTACGATAGGTGAGCAGTTCTTC,CASSTIGEQFF,NA,TRBJ2-1,TRBV19,11,NA
TGTGCCAGCAGCTTCACCCAGGTGCCGAACACTGAAGCTTTCTTT,CASSFTQVPNTEAFF,NA,TRBJ1-1,TRBV7-8,15,NA
TGTGCCAGCAGCCTGAGGACAGGGATCAACACTGAAGCTTTCTTT,CASSLRTGINTEAFF,TRBD1,TRBJ1-1,TRBV14,15,NA
TGTGCCAGCAGCCGAGACCTGATACTTACTAACTATGGCTACACCTTC,CASSRDLILTNYGYTF,NA,TRBJ1-2,TRBV9,16,NA
TGTGCCAGCAGGGGGACATTAAGGCAGGGCGAGCAGTACTTC,CASRGTLRQGEQYF,NA,TRBJ2-7,TRBV6-5,14,few
TGTGCCAGCAGCCTGAGACTAGCGGGGGGGAGCACAGATACGCAGTATTTT,CASSLRLAGGSTDTQYF,TRBD2,TRBJ2-3,TRBV7-8,17,NA
TGCGCCAGCAGCTTCCGGGCGGATACGCAGTATTTT,CASSFRADTQYF,NA,TRBJ2-3,TRBV5-1,12,NA
TGTGCCAGCAGTTGGGGGGGCTACGAGCAGTACTTC,CASSWGGYEQYF,TRBD2,TRBJ2-7,TRBV25-1,12,NA
TGTGCCAGCAGCTTAGCGGTCTCCTACAATGAGCAGTTCTTC,CASSLAVSYNEQFF,NA,TRBJ2-1,TRBV11-1,14,NA
TGCGCCAGCAGCCCGACGACTACCCCTGGAGGGCAGTACTTC,CASSPTTTPGGQYF,NA,TRBJ2-7,TRBV5-1,14,NA
TGTGCCAGCAAGAGACGGGCGAACACTGAAGCTTTCTTT,CASKRRANTEAFF,NA,TRBJ1-1,TRBV6-1,13,NA
TGTGCCAGCAGTCGGACAGAGAACGAGCAGTACTTC,CASSRTENEQYF,NA,TRBJ2-7,TRBV6-1,12,NA
TGTGCCAGCAGCCCAGAACACGGGCCCTATGGCTACACCTTC,CASSPEHGPYGYTF,NA,TRBJ1-2,TRBV9,14,NA
TGCGCCAGCAGCCAAGATAGGGCAGGGGGAAGGCCCCAGCATTTT,CASSQDRAGGRPQHF,TRBD1,TRBJ1-5,TRBV4-1,15,NA
TGTGCCAGCACCCTGGCTCTCTCCTACAATGAGCAGTTCTTC,CASTLALSYNEQFF,NA,TRBJ2-1,TRBV2,14,once
TGTGCCAGCAGCAAAGTGGGCCCACAGGGGGTAGGCAAAAACATTCAGTACTTC,CASSKVGPQGVGKNIQYF,TRBD1,TRBJ2-4,TRBV11-2,18,NA
TGCGCCAGCAGCCAAGACAGGGGGCTTAACTATGGCTACACCTTC,CASSQDRGLNYGYTF,TRBD1,TRBJ1-2,TRBV4-3,15,NA
TGTGCCAGCAGCGAGCAGCCTCACCCTGGATACGAGCAGTACTTC,CASSEQPHPGYEQYF,NA,TRBJ2-7,TRBV9,15,once
TGTGCCAGCAGCTTGCCTACAGATACGCAGTATTTT,CASSLPTDTQYF,NA,TRBJ2-3,TRBV7-2,12,NA
TGTGCCATCAGTGGCGGGACCCGGCACACAGATACGCAGTATTTT,CAISGGTRHTDTQYF,NA,TRBJ2-3,TRBV10-3,15,once
TGTGCCAGCAGCTTAAACATAAATTCACCCCTCCACTTT,CASSLNINSPLHF,NA,TRBJ1-6,TRBV7-2,13,NA
TGTGCCAGCTCAGAAGACAGGGTTTTCACTGAAGCTTTCTTT,CASSEDRVFTEAFF,TRBD1,TRBJ1-1,TRBV18,14,NA
TGTGCCAGCAGCGAACACTCGCGGGGGGGGTCAGATACGCAGTATTTT,CASSEHSRGGSDTQYF,TRBD2,TRBJ2-3,TRBV9,16,few
TGTGCCAGCAGTGTGGACAGGGGTTTCCTCACAGATACGCAGTATTTT,CASSVDRGFLTDTQYF,TRBD1,TRBJ2-3,TRBV7-9,16,NA
TGTGCCAGCAGCTTGCCCCAGGGTGGTGGCACCGGGGAGCTGTTTTTT,CASSLPQGGGTGELFF,NA,TRBJ2-2,TRBV5-4,16,NA
TGTGCCAGCTCACCACAACAGGATGAGCAGCCCCAGCATTTT,CASSPQQDEQPQHF,NA,TRBJ1-5,TRBV18,14,medium-sized
TGTGCCAGCAGCTTACTCCATTCACCCCTCCACTTT,CASSLLHSPLHF,NA,TRBJ1-6,TRBV7-2,12,NA
TGTGCCAGCAGTTACTCGTTGGGGTCCGAAAACACTGAAGCTTTCTTT,CASSYSLGSENTEAFF,NA,TRBJ1-1,TRBV6-5,16,NA
TGTGCCAGCAGCCCCGGACAGGCTTATGGCTACACCTTC,CASSPGQAYGYTF,TRBD1,TRBJ1-2,TRBV5-5,13,NA
TGTGCCACCAGCAGAGATGAGCGGGGGGACCCCTACGAGCAGTACTTC,CATSRDERGDPYEQYF,TRBD2,TRBJ2-7,TRBV15,16,NA
TGTGCCAGCAGCCGGCAGGGGGTTAACACTGAAGCTTTCTTT,CASSRQGVNTEAFF,TRBD1,TRBJ1-1,TRBV7-9,14,NA
TGTGCCAGCAGTTTAGGGCCGGGACAGGGGGCTTTCGAGCAGTACTTC,CASSLGPGQGAFEQYF,TRBD1,TRBJ2-7,TRBV28,16,NA
TGTGCCAGCAGCCTAACAGGGACCGAGCAGTACTTC,CASSLTGTEQYF,NA,TRBJ2-7,TRBV11-3,12,NA
TGTGCTAGTGGTTTGGTACCGGGACAGGGAAACTATGGCTACACCTTC,CASGLVPGQGNYGYTF,TRBD1,TRBJ1-2,TRBV12-5,16,NA
TGTGCCAGTAGTTTAGGACAGGGGTCTGAAAAACTGTTTTTT,CASSLGQGSEKLFF,TRBD1,TRBJ1-4,TRBV19,14,few
TGTGCTAGTGGCCCGAACGGGGGGGCTGGCTACGAGCAGTACTTC,CASGPNGGAGYEQYF,TRBD2,TRBJ2-7,TRBV12-5,15,NA
TGCGCCAGCAGCCAAGAGGGAGCGGGTTTAGGAGATACGCAGTATTTT,CASSQEGAGLGDTQYF,NA,TRBJ2-3,TRBV5-4,16,NA
TGTGCCAGCAGTGAGGGCGACGGAGATACGCAGTATTTT,CASSEGDGDTQYF,NA,TRBJ2-3,TRBV6-4,13,NA
TGTGCCAGCAGCCTTACGGGGACCGCCCTTAATAATTCACCCCTCCACTTT,CASSLTGTALNNSPLHF,NA,TRBJ1-6,TRBV27,17,few
TGCGCCAGCAGCTCAAGTACCGCAACTAATGAAAAACTGTTTTTT,CASSSSTATNEKLFF,NA,TRBJ1-4,TRBV5-1,15,NA
TGTGCCAGTAGTATGTCCCCGGCCTCCTACGAGCAGTACTTC,CASSMSPASYEQYF,NA,TRBJ2-7,TRBV19,14,NA
TGTGCCAGCAGCTTAGGGGGCGGACCTAGCACAGATACGCAGTATTTT,CASSLGGGPSTDTQYF,NA,TRBJ2-3,TRBV7-2,16,NA
TGTGCCAGCAGCGTAGGGGACAGGGGGTCCTACGAGCAGTACTTC,CASSVGDRGSYEQYF,TRBD1,TRBJ2-7,TRBV9,15,NA
TGCAGCGCCCGGGCCGGTTCTTCGAACACTGAAGCTTTCTTT,CSARAGSSNTEAFF,NA,TRBJ1-1,TRBV29-1,14,once
TGTGCCAGCTCACCTCTTGGGACAGGGGGCGCGAAGGGAAACACCATATATTTT,CASSPLGTGGAKGNTIYF,TRBD1,TRBJ1-3,TRBV18,18,NA